Given below is one T cell receptor beta chain in context. These data originate in a study of CD8+ T cells in alopecia areata. The ends were cut back, 5 bases at V and 5 bases at J, with 16 bases in the middle. Germline V CDR1 and CDR2: SQVTM, ANQGSEA. The CDR3 covers 13 residues. Treatment given: oral pan-JAK inhibitor, 5-10 mg twice daily. The investigators collected lesional scalp punch biopsies and peripheral blood from alopecia areata patients. cDNA serving as the sequencing template came from extracted, reverse transcribed RNA. Using immunoSEQ multiplex PCR, the repertoire was profiled, and TCRdb retains in-frame clones only, with some absent. The sample carries 150,000 to 200,000 clones, around 64% recorded once.

This specimen consisted of CD4+ T cells sorted from blood, obtained around week 49, from a patient treated with tofacitinib. The chain couples TRBV29-1 to TRBJ2-7, with D maybe TRBD1 (6 bases). This receptor was identified in a human donor with alopecia areata. CDR3 amino acids: CSVRYRVDNEQYF. The DNA for the CDR3 is TGCAGCGTTCGGTACAGGGTGGATAACGAGCAGTACTTC.